This passage covers 15 T cell receptor beta chains from one sample sequenced in a study of T cell responses to AZD1222 COVID-19 vaccine (dated by TCRdb to about 2021). The sample's time point label, in plain terms: about 28 days (+/-7) after the second vaccine dose. Library method: the immunoSEQ multiplex PCR assay. TCRdb stores this immuneACCESS table with in-frame sequences only. Part of the clones is absent; in the studies checked, under half of the shortfall reflects unresolved V genes, and no reason is known for the rest. The sample data list approximately 80,000 clones, and approximately 83% of these were observed just once. The ten largest clones add up to roughly 3.6% of the sample. The specimen comprised peripheral blood, sampled 28 days after the second AZD1222 dose. The source of these receptors is an adult who received the AZD1222 COVID-19 vaccine.

The J gene is TRBJ2-5, the V gene TRBV18; tentatively, D is TRBD1 (6 bases). CDR1 and CDR2 from the germline V gene are KGHSH and LQKENI. The CDR3 covers 16 residues. The germline V and J ends were trimmed by 3 bases and 0 bases, with 14 bases remaining between them. The CDR3 DNA reads TGTGCCAGCTCACCCTTGACAGGCTTAGACCAAGAGACCCAGTACTTC. Its translation: CASSPLTGLDQETQYF.

The chain couples TRBV12-3 or TRBV12-4 to TRBJ2-7; weak D call: TRBD1 (5 bases). The CDR3 has 13 amino acids. Trimming took 3 bases from V and 3 from J, leaving 9 bases between them. The DNA for the CDR3 is TGTGCCAGCAGTTTTCAACAGGACTACGAGCAGTACTTC. Protein sequence: CASSFQQDYEQYF.

The chain carries TRBV5-5 and TRBJ1-2; 8 nucleotides agree with TRBD1. Trimming removed 0 bases from V and 6 bases from J; junction bases left unmatched: 7. The CDR3 is made up of 15 amino acids. The germline V gene has CDR1 SGHKS and CDR2 YYEKEE (reference sequence). The CDR3 DNA reads TGTGCCAGCAGCTTGGAGGACAGGGCGCGAGATGGCTACACCTTC. Its protein product is CASSLEDRARDGYTF.

The chain couples TRBV7-2 to TRBJ1-2; D remains unclear. The germline gives CDR1 SGHTA, CDR2 FQGNSA. The CDR3 contains 13 residues. The V gene lost 5 bases and the J gene lost 2 bases, with 9 bases spanning the gap. This CDR3 is CASSVGRNYGYTF. In nucleotides, the CDR3 is TGTGCCAGCAGCGTTGGACGGAACTATGGCTACACCTTC. Based on the CDR3 plus reference TRBV7-2 and TRBJ1-2, the full variable domain is GAGVSQSPSNKVTEKGKDVELRCDPISGHTALYWYRQSLGQGLEFLIYFQGNSAPDKSGLPSDRFSAERTGGSVSTLTIQRTQQEDSAVYLCASSVGRNYGYTFGSGTRLTVV.

This chain connects TRBV24-1 to TRBJ1-2, with 8 bases lining up with TRBD1. With V trimmed by 3 bases and J by 5 bases, 4 bases remained unmatched. This CDR3 is built from 14 residues. Germline V lookup: CDR1 KGHDR, CDR2 SFDVKD. The CDR3 sequence: CATSDRDRGYGYTF. The CDR3 region has the DNA TGTGCCACCAGTGATCGAGACAGGGGATATGGCTACACCTTC.

V and J are TRBV2 and TRBJ2-1; a weak D match, TRBD1 (6 bases). The germline CDR1 and CDR2 sequences are SNHLY and FYNNEI. The CDR3 runs 13 residues. V was clipped by 8 bases and J by 6 bases, with 14 bases between them. In nucleotides, the CDR3 is TGTGCCAGCTCCGGGACATCGTTCAATGAGCAGTTCTTC. Translation gives CASSGTSFNEQFF.

The rearrangement links TRBV10-1 to TRBJ1-2; possible D gene TRBD1, 5 bases. Germline V gene sequence: CDR1 WNHNN, CDR2 SYGVQD (reference sequence). CDR3 length: 13 residues. Trimming took off 9 bases at V and 8 bases at J, with 19 bases between the two ends. The chain's CDR3 is CASLGRTVGGYTF. Written as DNA, the CDR3 is TGCGCCAGTCTGGGACGGACGGTGGGGGGCTACACCTTC.

V usage is TRBV7-3 and J usage is TRBJ1-1; D gene ambiguous. This CDR3 region has 13 residues. Trimming stripped 0 bases from V and 1 base from J, with 3 bases between. The germline gives CDR1 SGHTA, CDR2 FQGTGA. CDR3 sequence: CASSLTGNTEAFF. The CDR3 DNA sequence: TGTGCCAGCAGCTTAACGGGGAACACTGAAGCTTTCTTT.

The chain is built from TRBV12-3 or TRBV12-4 and TRBJ1-2; a possible D gene is TRBD1 (6 bases). CDR3 length: 13 residues. V was cut by 7 bases and J by 8 bases, with 17 bases left in between. The CDR3 here is CASTADRIQGYTF. CDR3 DNA: TGTGCCAGCACCGCTGACAGGATCCAGGGCTACACCTTC.

The gene calls are TRBV18 and TRBJ2-7; D remains unclear. Deletions cut 2 bases from V and 5 bases from J, with 13 bases between. Germline V lookup: CDR1 KGHSH, CDR2 LQKENI. The CDR3 runs 14 residues. The CDR3 spells CASSPEHGNNEQYF. CDR3 DNA sequence: TGTGCCAGCTCACCAGAACATGGGAACAACGAGCAGTACTTC.

This chain uses TRBV5-4 with TRBJ1-1, with D hard to call. Germline values: CDR1 SGHNT, CDR2 YYREEE (reference sequence). V was trimmed by 0 bases and J by 7 bases, leaving 16 bases between them. The CDR3 consists of 15 residues. CDR3 sequence: CASSLDWPPGSEAFF. Written as DNA, the CDR3 is TGTGCCAGCAGCTTGGATTGGCCGCCCGGAAGTGAAGCTTTCTTT.

The chain uses TRBV19 and TRBJ2-3; TRBD1 might be the D (5 bases). Germline V gives CDR1 LNHDA, CDR2 SQIVND (reference sequence). The CDR3 contains 16 residues. Deletions cut 5 bases from V and 0 bases from J, with 15 bases between. CDR3 in amino acids: CASSLEHRPSTDTQYF. The CDR3 DNA sequence: TGTGCCAGTAGTCTGGAACACAGGCCCAGCACAGATACGCAGTATTTT.

This rearrangement joins TRBV18 to TRBJ2-7; TRBD2 matches 13 bases. The CDR3 sequence is 18 residues long. Germline CDR1 KGHSH, CDR2 LQKENI. The ends lost 5 bases at V and 6 bases at J; junction bases unmatched: 16. The CDR3 DNA is TGTGCCAGCTCAGCTAACCCCGGGACAAGGACTAGCGGGAGCGAGCAGTACTTC. Its translation: CASSANPGTRTSGSEQYF.

In this sample, this clone turned up once. V gene TRBV25-1 combines with J gene TRBJ1-3; no firm D call. Between the trimmed V and J ends, which lost 7 bases and 0 bases, there was a span of 7 bases. The CDR3 has 13 residues. Germline V gives CDR1 MGHDK, CDR2 SYGVNS. This CDR3 is CASTLSSGNTIYF. The CDR3 DNA reads as TGTGCCAGCACCCTATCCTCTGGAAACACCATATATTTT.

V gene TRBV5-1 combines with J gene TRBJ2-7; D tentatively reads TRBD1 or TRBD2 (5 bases each). The CDR3 is 16 amino acids. Trimming took 2 bases from V and 3 from J, leaving 18 bases between them. Germline V gives CDR1 SGHRS, CDR2 YFSETQ. The CDR3 DNA is TGCGCCAGCAGCTTAGAGGGGCGCGAAATAGACTACGAGCAGTACTTC. Translated: CASSLEGREIDYEQYF.